Below are 27 T cell receptor beta chains sequenced from a single sample in a study of post-analysis software for immune sequencing data. Whole-study results and caveats: Relative to controls, patients had 4 or 5 TRBV segments at higher frequency, with TRBV5-6, TRBV5-1 and TRBV20-1 among these.

The TCR beta cDNA libraries contained unique molecular identifiers. TCRdb re-called the PCR reads with MiXCR, one entry per CDR3 protein. The data show fewer than 850,000 distinct CDR3 sequences, 30% seen once. Their antigen targets remain unknown. The material sequenced was blood. The receptors stem from a girl between 5 and 17 years old with multiple sclerosis.

The V call is TRBV11-2, the J call TRBJ1-2; D is possibly TRBD1 (5 bases). Trimming shortened V by 1 base and J by 7 bases, and 16 bases separated the two germline ends. Germline values: CDR1 SGHAT, CDR2 FQNNGV. This CDR3 has 15 residues. The CDR3 loop is CASSLASTVRCGYTF. Here the CDR3 DNA reads TGTGCCAGCAGCTTAGCCTCGACAGTTCGCTGTGGCTACACCTTC.

This clonotype has ten or more counts. This rearrangement joins TRBV6-5 to TRBJ2-1, with 8 bases aligning to TRBD1. V shed 8 bases, J shed 1 base, and the junction held 4 bases outside the gene matches. The CDR3 has 14 residues. The germline CDR1 and CDR2 sequences are MNHEY and SVGAGI. The CDR3 DNA is TGTGCCAGCTCTCGACAGGGGTCCTACAATGAGCAGTTCTTC. This translates into CASSRQGSYNEQFF.

The chain has TRBV9 and TRBJ2-5; TRBD2 matches 12 bases. With 0 bases clipped from V and 4 bases from J, the junction kept 10 bases outside the gene matches. Looked up from germline, CDR1 is SGDLS and CDR2 is YYNGEE. CDR3 length: 18 residues. DNA for the CDR3: TGTGCCAGCAGCGTAGATGGGCATCTAGCGGGAGGGCGAGAGACCCAGTACTTC. This codes for CASSVDGHLAGGRETQYF.

The CDR3 loop is CASSFPQVHSNQPQHF. CDR3 sequence (DNA): TGTGCCAGCAGCTTCCCTCAGGTCCATAGCAATCAGCCCCAGCATTTT. The chain uses TRBV5-6 and TRBJ1-5; no reliable D call. Per germline, CDR1 SGHDT and CDR2 YYEEEE. The length of the CDR3 is 16 residues. Between the trimmed V and J ends, which lost 2 bases and 0 bases, there was a span of 12 bases.

The gene calls are TRBV10-3 and TRBJ1-4; D remains ambiguous. V lost 6 bases and J lost 0, with 11 bases in between. The CDR3 has 15 residues. The germline V gene has CDR1 ENHRY and CDR2 SYGVKD. In DNA, the CDR3 is TGTGCCATCAGGCCAGGCGGAGCAACTAATGAAAAACTGTTTTTT. Translating gives CAIRPGGATNEKLFF.

This clonotype was counted only a few times. The chain combines TRBV20-1 with TRBJ2-7; TRBD2 matches 10 bases. The length of the CDR3 is 16 residues. The J segment lost 1 base and the V segment lost 1 base, leaving 7 bases of the junction unmatched. Germline V gene lookup returns CDR1 DFQATT and CDR2 SNEGSKA (reference sequence). The CDR3 loop is CSARGSGRIHSYEQYF. CDR3 in DNA: TGCAGTGCTAGAGGTAGCGGGAGGATCCATTCCTACGAGCAGTACTTC.

In this sample, this clonotype turned up a few times. This chain uses TRBV12-3 or TRBV12-4 with TRBJ2-3; D is perhaps TRBD2 (6 bases). The CDR3 length is 18 residues. With 6 bases removed from V and 2 bases from J, the gap between germline ends came to 24 bases. The CDR3 region has the DNA TGTGCCAGCAGGAGAACAAGAGTCGGGGGTCGTTTCACAGATACGCAGTATTTT. Protein product: CASRRTRVGGRFTDTQYF.

This chain joins TRBV12-3 or TRBV12-4 and TRBJ1-3; 7 nucleotides match TRBD1. V dropped 6 bases and J dropped 3; count of bases not matched to a gene: 20. The CDR3 has 19 amino acids. Here the CDR3 reads CASRYYNRGIRLYGNTIYF. In nucleotides, the CDR3 is TGTGCCAGCAGATACTACAACAGGGGAATAAGGCTGTATGGAAACACCATATATTTT.

V is TRBV4-3 and J is TRBJ2-2; D might be TRBD2 (5 bases). The CDR3 has 15 residues. The V and J ends lost 4 bases and 7 bases respectively, with 16 bases between them. Germline V CDR1 and CDR2: LGHNA, YSLEER. The chain's CDR3 is CASSRKEVRNGELFF. The DNA of the CDR3 is TGCGCCAGCAGCCGAAAGGAGGTCCGCAACGGGGAGCTGTTTTTT.

This clonotype was detected only a few times. The chain carries TRBV20-1 and TRBJ2-2; tentatively, D is TRBD2 (6 bases). The CDR3 sequence is 12 residues long. The germline V gene has CDR1 DFQATT and CDR2 SNEGSKA (reference sequence). V lost 5 bases and J lost 3, with 7 bases in between. For the CDR3, the DNA is TGCAGTGCTCCGGGGGACACCGGGGAGCTGTTTTTT. Translating it yields CSAPGDTGELFF.

This clonotype was detected only a few times. The J gene is TRBJ2-7, the V gene TRBV5-1, with 9 nucleotides matching TRBD1. The J segment lost 2 bases and the V segment lost 3 bases, leaving 9 bases of the junction unmatched. Germline CDR1 reads SGHRS; CDR2 reads YFSETQ. The CDR3 loop spans 16 amino acids. CDR3 in DNA: TGCGCCAGCAGCTCGGATCGGACAGGGGAGGCCTACGAGCAGTACTTC. Amino acids: CASSSDRTGEAYEQYF.

The chain recombines TRBV29-1 with TRBJ2-5; tentatively, D is TRBD1 (5 bases). CDR1 and CDR2 (germline): SQVTM, ANQGSEA. The CDR3 covers 12 residues. Trimming took off 7 bases at V and 3 bases at J, with 12 bases between the two ends. The CDR3 coding sequence is TGCAGCGCCGCGACAGTAAAAGAGACCCAGTACTTC. This codes for CSAATVKETQYF. The variable domain in full, completed from reference TRBV29-1 and TRBJ2-5, reads SAVISQKPSRDICQRGTSLTIQCQVDSQVTMMFWYRQQPGQSLTLIATANQGSEATYESGFVIDKFPISRPNLTFSTLTVSNMSPEDSSIYLCSAATVKETQYFGPGTRLLVL.

The chain joins TRBV7-3 to TRBJ2-7, with D unclear. V dropped 2 bases and J dropped 2 bases, with 10 bases sitting between them. CDR3 size: 14 residues. The germline CDR1 and CDR2 sequences are SGHTA and FQGTGA. CDR3 sequence: CASSLLSGPYEQYF. The CDR3 nucleotides read TGTGCCAGCAGCTTACTGTCAGGACCCTACGAGCAGTACTTC.

The chain carries TRBV5-6 and TRBJ2-1; maybe TRBD2 (5 bases). Germline CDR1 reads SGHDT; CDR2 reads YYEEEE. The CDR3 loop spans 14 amino acids. V lost 0 bases and J 7 bases, leaving 11 bases between the germline ends. The CDR3 DNA reads TGTGCCAGCAGCTTGGGCACCCTAGCAAATGAGCAGTTCTTC. This encodes CASSLGTLANEQFF.

This clonotype was observed a handful of times. The chain couples TRBV25-1 to TRBJ1-4; D is undetermined. V lost 2 bases and J 3 bases, leaving 13 bases between the germline ends. The CDR3 length is 16 residues. Germline lookup yields CDR1 MGHDK and CDR2 SYGVNS. The CDR3 DNA follows: TGTGCCAGCAGTGAAGGCCTGGAGGCCCCTAATGAAAAACTGTTTTTT. Residues: CASSEGLEAPNEKLFF.

This chain connects TRBV12-3 or TRBV12-4 to TRBJ2-2; 7 nucleotides align to TRBD1. Losses at the gene ends were 5 bases for V and 6 bases for J; bases not matched to a gene: 6. The CDR3 is 14 residues long. In DNA form, the CDR3 reads TGTGCCAGCAGTCCACGGACAGGCGCCGGGGAGCTGTTTTTT. It codes for CASSPRTGAGELFF.

The V call is TRBV11-3, the J call TRBJ2-1, with TRBD2 matching over 9 bases. The CDR3 is made up of 18 amino acids. Germline loops: CDR1 SGHNT, CDR2 YENEEA. V was clipped by 1 base and J by 1 base; unmatched bases: 8. CDR3 coding DNA: TGTGCCAGCAGCTTAGTGGGTAGCGGGAGTGGGTCCTACAATGAGCAGTTCTTC. Translating gives CASSLVGSGSGSYNEQFF.

This clonotype was detected only a few times. The genes are TRBV29-1 and TRBJ1-2; D perhaps matches TRBD1 (6 bases). V lost 8 bases and J lost 6, with 16 bases in between. The CDR3 totals 12 residues. CDR1 is SQVTM and CDR2 is ANQGSEA in the germline V gene. In DNA, the CDR3 is TGCAGCCCTGTTAGGGGGATTGATGGCTACACCTTC. As protein: CSPVRGIDGYTF.

This clonotype was seen once. This rearrangement joins TRBV7-9 to TRBJ1-1, with TRBD1 matching over 10 bases. V lost 1 base to trimming and J lost 4 bases; unmatched junction nucleotides: 6. CDR1 and CDR2 from the germline V gene are SEHNR and FQNEAQ (reference sequence). This CDR3 comprises 16 residues. CDR3 in DNA: TGTGCCAGCAGCTTAGGGGGACAGGGGATCGGCACTGAAGCTTTCTTT. Its protein product is CASSLGGQGIGTEAFF.

This clonotype has more than one count but fewer than ten. The CDR3 DNA reads as TGCGCCAGCAGCCCTAGCGGGGAGGAACAAGAGACCCAGTACTTC. The encoded protein is CASSPSGEEQETQYF. This chain links TRBV5-1 with TRBJ2-5; TRBD2 aligns across 9 bases. Germline values: CDR1 SGHRS, CDR2 YFSETQ. The CDR3 extends over 15 amino acids. Trimming cost V 4 bases and J 2 bases; bases outside gene matches: 6.

The chain links TRBV4-1 to TRBJ1-1; D remains ambiguous. Per the germline V gene, CDR1 is MGHRA and CDR2 is YSYEKL. V was shortened by 0 bases and J by 7 bases, with 15 bases between the two germline ends. The CDR3 has 15 residues. CDR3 nucleotides: TGCGCCAGCAGCCAAGATGGTAGTCCAGGCGATGAAGCTTTCTTT. Protein sequence: CASSQDGSPGDEAFF.

This sequence joins TRBV12-3 or TRBV12-4 and TRBJ2-1, with 9 bases that match TRBD1. The junction had 7 bases not matched to a gene; V was cut back by 6 bases and J by 7 bases. The CDR3 is made up of 14 amino acids. The CDR3 coding sequence is TGTGCCAGCAGGTTCCGGGACAGGGTTAATGAGCAGTTCTTC. Protein sequence: CASRFRDRVNEQFF.

The rearrangement joins TRBV4-1 to TRBJ2-5; D unclear. Germline loops: CDR1 MGHRA, CDR2 YSYEKL. This CDR3 is 14 amino acids long. Trimming stripped 0 bases from V and 3 bases from J, with 8 bases between. CDR3 sequence: CASSQDGIEETQYF. CDR3 sequence (DNA): TGCGCCAGCAGCCAAGATGGGATAGAAGAGACCCAGTACTTC.

This chain connects TRBV6-5 to TRBJ2-1, with D perhaps matching TRBD2 (7 bases). There are 15 residues in the CDR3. Germline CDR1 and CDR2: MNHEY and SVGAGI. V lost 6 bases and J lost 3, with 15 bases in between. In DNA form, the CDR3 reads TGTGCCAGCAGGAGTACAGGGAGGGTCTACAATGAGCAGTTCTTC. This codes for CASRSTGRVYNEQFF.

The CDR3 spells CASSLDGISRIGDGEQYF. The CDR3 DNA is TGTGCCAGCAGCTTAGACGGGATTTCGCGGATAGGAGATGGGGAGCAGTACTTC. The chain uses TRBV7-2 and TRBJ2-7; TRBD2 might be the D (5 bases). CDR3 length equals 18 residues. Trimming removed 1 base at V and 7 bases at J, with 26 bases between. CDR1 is SGHTA and CDR2 is FQGNSA in the germline V gene.

This chain uses TRBV5-1 with TRBJ2-7, with 7 bases identical to TRBD1. V was pared by 6 bases and J by 0 bases, with 6 bases of the junction left unmatched. This CDR3 has 14 residues. The germline gives CDR1 SGHRS, CDR2 YFSETQ. The CDR3 protein is CASKQGPSSYEQYF. The CDR3 bases are TGCGCCAGCAAACAGGGGCCATCCTCCTACGAGCAGTACTTC.

A few counts support this clonotype. This chain links TRBV20-1 with TRBJ2-1; 8 positions match TRBD2. This CDR3 region has 13 residues. After removal of 6 bases from V and 12 bases from J, the junction contained 13 bases not matched to a gene. Per the germline V gene, CDR1 is DFQATT and CDR2 is SNEGSKA (reference sequence). CDR3 sequence (DNA): TGCAGTGCCCACTCCCTTAGCGGGATCGGGCAGTTCTTC. Residues: CSAHSLSGIGQFF.